Given below is one TCR beta chain in context. This sample stems from a study of blood T cell repertoires in COVID-19. About the study: Samples representing acute and convalescent COVID-19 were sourced from the United States, Italy and Spain. T cells, B-cell-depleted T cells, or PBMCs provided the cDNA or gDNA that served as material.

Study processing details: How many nucleated cells were present was estimated from reference gene primer amplification. Method: immunoSEQ multiplex PCR; TCRdb's copy keeps in-frame clones and lacks some. That table supplies the V and J calls and clone size; D and trimming were determined from the DNA. The sample consists of under 150,000 clones, 65% to 85% of them appearing once. CDR1 and CDR2 (germline): LGHNA, YNFKEQ. The CDR3 spans 18 residues. Germline trimming cut 0 bases from V and 2 bases from J; bases unmatched to any gene: 11. This receptor was identified in an older man with active or convalescent COVID-19. The sample was peripheral blood. The chain recombines TRBV4-2 with TRBJ2-7; TRBD1 matches at 9 bases. The CDR3 region has the DNA TGTGCCAGCAGCCAAGATGATCCCCGACAGGGGGTTGCCTACGAGCAGTACTTC. It yields the protein CASSQDDPRQGVAYEQYF.